This TCR beta chain was sequenced during a study of blood T cell repertoires in COVID-19. Clones were read by immunoSEQ multiplex PCR, and TCRdb kept only the in-frame ones, dropping some. The table lists some 88,000 clones, 79% of them singletons. Per germline, CDR1 SGHTA and CDR2 FQGNSA. The CDR3 length is 14 residues. Trimming took 1 base from V and 7 from J, leaving 11 bases between them. The V gene is TRBV7-2, the J gene TRBJ2-1; D ambiguous. The sample was peripheral blood. This TCR was sampled from a human donor in a cohort sampled during active COVID-19. The CDR3 reads CASSLGRVKNEQFF. CDR3 DNA sequence: TGTGCCAGCAGCTTAGGTCGGGTTAAGAATGAGCAGTTCTTC.